This T cell receptor (beta chain) was retrieved from a study of beta chain features in type 1 diabetes. The CDR3 sequence is 15 residues long. Germline CDR1 reads SGHVS; CDR2 reads FQNEAQ. Trimming stripped 2 bases from V and 3 bases from J, with 14 bases between. About this clone itself: Its target is unknown.

Points from the study as a whole: Sequencing used cDNA, and cells with high TCR expression could therefore be over-represented. More deletions and fewer insertions at VDJ junctions were seen in type 1 diabetes patients.

Sequenced material consisted of expressed TCRB transcripts (all of the isolated RNA was reverse transcribed). Profiling relied on immunoSEQ multiplex PCR, and the TCRdb table lists in-frame clones only, not all of them. The table has thousands of clones, under 85% seen once. Sequenced sample: Tregs from blood. The TCR sequence derives from a man between 18 and 29 years old in good health. V gene TRBV7-8 combines with J gene TRBJ2-7; possibly TRBD1 for D (7 bases). Written as DNA, the CDR3 is TGTGCCAGCAGCTTACAGGGGGGAAAACTCTACGAGCAGTACTTC. Its translation is CASSLQGGKLYEQYF. Full variable domain (missing parts from reference TRBV7-8 and TRBJ2-7): GAGVSQSPRYKVAKRGQDVALRCDPISGHVSLFWYQQALGQGPEFLTYFQNEAQLDKSGLPSDRFFAERPEGSVSTLKIQRTQQEDSAVYLCASSLQGGKLYEQYFGPGTRLTVT.